This is a list of T cell receptor beta chains from one sample in a study of T cell repertoires in aging, cancer and after chemotherapy. TCRdb re-called the multiplex PCR reads through MiXCR, storing one row per CDR3 protein. The profile shows 10,000 to 15,000 distinct CDR3 sequences, about 29% of them singletons. The sample comprised blood. The receptors derive from a human donor with a blood cancer. The CDR3 runs from the conserved cysteine through the conserved F or W. Each record gives: V gene, J gene, clone size, D gene, CDR3 DNA, CDR3 protein. The D gene is left open where the match is weak. Clone sizes are given selectively: once, few, many, or a class where the clone is expanded.

>TRBV20-1|TRBJ2-1|few|TRBD2
TGCAGTGCTATAGCGGGGGGAACCTACAATGAGCAGTTCTTC
CSAIAGGTYNEQFF
>TRBV15|TRBJ2-2|medium-sized|TRBD1
TGTGCCACCAGCAGGAAAAGGGACAGGAACACCGGGGAGCTGTTTTTT
CATSRKRDRNTGELFF
>TRBV5-1|TRBJ2-7|few|TRBD2
TGCGCCAGCAGCCGAGGACTAGCGGGAGGCACCTACGAGCAGTACTTC
CASSRGLAGGTYEQYF
>TRBV27|TRBJ2-5|medium-sized|TRBD2
TGTGCCAGCAGTCTCTCGGGACTAGCGGGAGGAGTGTACCAAGAGACCCAGTACTTC
CASSLSGLAGGVYQETQYF
>TRBV30|TRBJ1-5|many|TRBD1
TGTGCCTGGAGTGTGGTAGGGGGCCTTCAGCCCCAGCATTTT
CAWSVVGGLQPQHF
>TRBV18|TRBJ2-2|medium-sized|-
TGTGCCAGCTCACCAATGACCGGGGAGCTGTTTTTT
CASSPMTGELFF
>TRBV20-1|TRBJ2-5|-|TRBD2
TGCAGTGCTAGGTGGCTAGCGGGGGCCGGGGGAGAGGTGGAGACCCAGTACTTC
CSARWLAGAGGEVETQYF
>TRBV4-3|TRBJ2-2|-|-
TGTGCCAGCAGCCCCCTTCCTAGGTGGGCGGACACCGGGGAGCTGTTTTTT
CASSPLPRWADTGELFF
>TRBV27|TRBJ2-7|many|-
TGTGCCAGCAGTTTGAGGGGGATCTCCTACGAGCAGTACTTC
CASSLRGISYEQYF
>TRBV7-9|TRBJ2-6|few|-
TGTGCCAGCTCTACTCCCTGGACAGAGGGCAGGTCTGGGGCCAACGTCCTGACTTTC
CASSTPWTEGRSGANVLTF
>TRBV19|TRBJ2-1|-|TRBD2
TGTGCCAGTAGTAGCGGACTAGCGGGGGGTGAGCAGTTCTTC
CASSSGLAGGEQFF
>TRBV6-6|TRBJ1-2|many|-
TGTGCCAGCAGTTACTCGAAGCAGGGGACGAGCTACACCTTC
CASSYSKQGTSYTF
>TRBV27|TRBJ1-6|-|-
TGTGCCAGCAGTTTAGCCCTCTTGGGACACTCACGAGGGATTAATTCACCCCTCCACTTT
CASSLALLGHSRGINSPLHF
>TRBV6-2/TRBV6-3|TRBJ1-6|-|-
TGTGCCAGCAGCTTTCCGTCACAGGGTTATGATTCACCCCTCCACTTT
CASSFPSQGYDSPLHF
>TRBV12-3/TRBV12-4|TRBJ2-1|-|TRBD2
TGTGCCAGCAGATCAGCGGGGGGGGGATCGGTTGAGCAGTTCTTC
CASRSAGGGSVEQFF
>TRBV5-6|TRBJ2-5|medium-sized|-
TGTGCCAGCAGCTTGGTCGGGAAAGAGACCCAGTACTTC
CASSLVGKETQYF
>TRBV7-2|TRBJ1-1|-|-
TGTGCCAGCACCCGTACAGGGCTAAACACTGAAGCTTTCTTT
CASTRTGLNTEAFF
>TRBV27|TRBJ1-5|many|-
TGTGCCAGCAGGAGGGGGACGGGGCAGCCCCAGCATTTT
CASRRGTGQPQHF
>TRBV6-4|TRBJ2-2|-|TRBD2
TGTGCCAGCAGTGACACTAGCGGGATATCGCCCCTCACCGGGGAGCTGTTTTTT
CASSDTSGISPLTGELFF
>TRBV6-1|TRBJ1-2|few|-
TGTGCCAGCACCCAGGTTTGGTCAGGGCCGAACTATGGCTACACCTTC
CASTQVWSGPNYGYTF
>TRBV6-4|TRBJ2-3|-|TRBD2
TGTGCCAGCAAGGACAGCGGGGGGGCAGATACGCAGTATTTT
CASKDSGGADTQYF
>TRBV6-5|TRBJ2-3|medium-sized|TRBD2
TGTGCCAGCAGTTACGGGAAGCGGGGCGACACAGATACGCAGTATTTT
CASSYGKRGDTDTQYF
>TRBV6-5|TRBJ1-1|-|-
TGTGCCAGCAGTGAAGAGTGGGTGAACACTGAAGCTTTCTTT
CASSEEWVNTEAFF